This T cell receptor beta chain was captured in a study of cytomegalovirus exposure and HLA in healthy donors. Points from the study as a whole: There were several of the most significant clusters that appeared linked to common viral pathogens in a later analysis.

Turning to this clone: The antigen is undetermined.

Vbeta (60) and Jbeta (13) primers were used in the PCR. Sequenced by immunoSEQ multiplex PCR; TCRdb stores in-frame clones only, minus some. The sample consists of 120,000 to 150,000 clones, around 85% of them appearing once. V lost 6 bases, J lost 1 base, and 15 bases lay in between. This CDR3 spans 15 amino acids. Germline assignment: CDR1 MNHEY and CDR2 SMNVEV (reference sequence). Material: PBMCs. The TCR comes from a woman aged 25 to 39 in good health and CMV-seronegative. The chain carries TRBV27 and TRBJ1-2; D possibly corresponds to TRBD1 (5 bases). As DNA, the CDR3 is TGTGCCAGCAGCAAGTCACAGGTTAATAACTATGGCTACACCTTC. Its translation: CASSKSQVNNYGYTF.